This T cell receptor beta chain was found in a study of blood T cells in healthy people across ages. CDR1 SGHAT and CDR2 FQNNGV come from the germline V gene. This CDR3 is built from 14 residues. Primed by a sample-barcoded 5' primer and a J-beta primer mix, a second PCR proceeded for about 6 to 12 cycles. TCRdb passed the 5' RACE reads through MiXCR, listing each CDR3 protein once. Altogether more than 600,000 distinct CDR3 sequences are present, 20% to 25% being singletons, with the ten largest covering 9.4%. These data were also reused for a study on T cells of mothers and their children. That investigation notes: Each child gave a few million TCR beta CDR3 reads (each mother, over 9.5 million).

This receptor was identified in a boy aged 5-17 years in good health. V and J are TRBV11-2 and TRBJ2-1; 10 bases fit TRBD2. The J call may be in error: the DNA end matches TRBJ2-7 better. The sample consisted of blood. The CDR3 region has the DNA TGTGCCAACAGATCGCTAGCGGGAGTCTACGAGCAGTACTTC. Amino acids: CANRSLAGVYEQYF.